The T cell receptor beta chain under discussion was sequenced for a study of T cell changes during pregnancy in multiple sclerosis. Germline loops: CDR1 ENHRY, CDR2 SYGVKD. The CDR3 is made up of 16 amino acids. The V segment lost 3 bases and the J segment 6 bases; nucleotides outside the gene matches: 10. TCRdb keeps only in-frame clones here, not all; method: immunoSEQ multiplex PCR. The sample includes about 87,000 clones, just under 95% of them seen just once. This clone was seen a few times. The source material was peripheral blood, sampled in the third trimester of pregnancy. The V call is TRBV10-3, the J call TRBJ2-7, with 11 bases fitting TRBD1. The source of this sequence is a female donor in good health, enrolled as a control in a pregnancy study. CDR3 loop: CAISDHKWDRGSEQYF. The CDR3 region has the DNA TGTGCCATCAGTGACCACAAGTGGGACAGGGGGAGCGAGCAGTACTTC.